This T cell receptor (beta chain) was identified in a study of persistence of HIV-infected CD4 T cells. At the level of the study: Up to roughly 200 mL blood was drawn at multiple time points; a couple of donors had single-time leukapheresis.

This CDR3 contains 10 residues. V was clipped by 4 bases and J by 6 bases, with 4 bases between them. CDR1 DFQATT and CDR2 SNEGSKA come from the germline V gene (reference sequence). As regards this clone: Its cognate antigen is unknown.

General study points: Compared with CD3/CD28-stimulated cells, CMV- and Gag-responding cells showed lower TCRbeta richness.

The immunoSEQ assay was version 4, run in survey mode. Assay: immunoSEQ multiplex PCR; the TCRdb copy retains only in-frame clones and omits some. The table records thousands of clones, approximately 77% of them present only once. Overlapping HIV-1 Gag 15-mer peptides at roughly 1 ug per peptide per mL were used. CD4+ T cells upregulating both CD40 ligand and CD69 were sorted as responding cells. CD4+ T cell counts exceeded 400 cells/uL; CMV serology was positive. This material consisted of CD4+ T cells sorted from PBMCs after approximately 19-hour stimulation, taken from a patient who received antiretroviral therapy. The TCR sequence derives from an adult woman with HIV who was CMV-seropositive. V is TRBV20-1 and J is TRBJ2-1, with D uncertain. For the CDR3, the DNA is TGCAGTGCTATGGGCAATGAGCAGTTCTTC. Protein sequence: CSAMGNEQFF.